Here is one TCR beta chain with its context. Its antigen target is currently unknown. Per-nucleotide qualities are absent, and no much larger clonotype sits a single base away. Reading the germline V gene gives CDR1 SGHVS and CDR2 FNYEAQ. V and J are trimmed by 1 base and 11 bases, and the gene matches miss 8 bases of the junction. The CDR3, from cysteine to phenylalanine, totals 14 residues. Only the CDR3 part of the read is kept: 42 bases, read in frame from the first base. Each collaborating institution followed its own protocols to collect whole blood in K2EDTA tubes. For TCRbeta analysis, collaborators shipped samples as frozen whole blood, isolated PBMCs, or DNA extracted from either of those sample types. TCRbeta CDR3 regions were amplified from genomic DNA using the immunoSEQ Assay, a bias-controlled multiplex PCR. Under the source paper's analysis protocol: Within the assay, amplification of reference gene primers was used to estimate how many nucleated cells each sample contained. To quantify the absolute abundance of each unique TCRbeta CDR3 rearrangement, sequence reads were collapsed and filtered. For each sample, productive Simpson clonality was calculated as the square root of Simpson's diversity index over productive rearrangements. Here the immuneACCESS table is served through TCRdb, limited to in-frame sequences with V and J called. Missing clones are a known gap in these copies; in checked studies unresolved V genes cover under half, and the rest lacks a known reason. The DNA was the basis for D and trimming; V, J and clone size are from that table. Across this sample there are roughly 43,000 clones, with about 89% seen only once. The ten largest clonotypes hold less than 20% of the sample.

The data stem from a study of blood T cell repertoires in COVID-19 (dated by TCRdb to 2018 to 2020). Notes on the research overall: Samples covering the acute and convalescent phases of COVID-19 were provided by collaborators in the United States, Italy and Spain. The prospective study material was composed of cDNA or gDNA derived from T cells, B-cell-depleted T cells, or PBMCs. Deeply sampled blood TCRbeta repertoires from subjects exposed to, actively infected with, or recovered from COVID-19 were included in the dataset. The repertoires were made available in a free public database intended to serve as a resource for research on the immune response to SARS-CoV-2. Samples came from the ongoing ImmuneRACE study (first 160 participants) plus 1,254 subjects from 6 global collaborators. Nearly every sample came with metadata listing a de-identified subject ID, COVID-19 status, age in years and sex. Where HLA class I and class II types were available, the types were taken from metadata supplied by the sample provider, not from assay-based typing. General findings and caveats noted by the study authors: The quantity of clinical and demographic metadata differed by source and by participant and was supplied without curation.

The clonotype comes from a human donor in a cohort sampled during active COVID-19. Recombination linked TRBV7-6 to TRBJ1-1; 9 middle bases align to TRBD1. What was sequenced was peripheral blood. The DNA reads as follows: TGTGCCAGCAGCTTAGGGAACACCGGGACAGGGGCTTTCTTT. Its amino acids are CASSLGNTGTGAFF.